One sample yielded the 20 T cell receptor beta chains listed below, sequenced in a study of OX40 agonist ivuxolimab in advanced cancers. Method: immunoSEQ multiplex PCR; TCRdb's copy keeps in-frame clones and lacks some. The table lists 40,000 to 55,000 clones, about four fifths of them singletons, with under 11% in the top ten. Sample: CD4+ or CD8+ T cells sorted from blood, taken in a trial of the OX40 agonist ivuxolimab. The receptors here all came from an adult with an advanced solid tumor such as melanoma, head and neck, liver or kidney cancer.

This chain links TRBV7-2 with TRBJ2-2; D gene ambiguous. The CDR3 length is 12 residues. V was shortened by 6 bases and J by 4 bases, with 6 bases between the two germline ends. Germline CDR1 SGHTA, CDR2 FQGNSA. In DNA, the CDR3 is TGTGCCAGCAGGAGAGGCACCGGGGAGCTGTTTTTT. Its protein product is CASRRGTGELFF.

This clone was seen a handful of times. The V gene is TRBV4-1, the J gene TRBJ1-5; D call uncertain. CDR1 is MGHRA, CDR2 YSYEKL, per germline. The CDR3 spans 15 residues. Deletions cut 0 bases from V and 1 base from J, with 7 bases between. The CDR3 sequence: CASSQDQRSNQPQHF. CDR3 nucleotides: TGCGCCAGCAGCCAAGACCAGCGAAGCAATCAGCCCCAGCATTTT.

The chain carries TRBV9 and TRBJ1-4, with 7 bases matching TRBD1. The CDR3 has 14 amino acids. After removal of 0 bases from V and 6 bases from J, the junction contained 2 bases not matched to a gene. The germline gives CDR1 SGDLS, CDR2 YYNGEE. CDR3 amino acids: CASSVGTGYEKLFF. CDR3 bases: TGTGCCAGCAGCGTAGGGACAGGTTATGAAAAACTGTTTTTT.

This sequence joins TRBV5-1 and TRBJ1-1; TRBD1 is a possible D gene (6 bases). This CDR3 is built from 15 residues. Looked up from germline, CDR1 is SGHRS and CDR2 is YFSETQ. V lost 3 bases and J lost 4, with 16 bases in between. DNA for the CDR3: TGCGCCAGCAGCTCCCTCGACAGGTTGGTCACTGAAGCTTTCTTT. It codes for CASSSLDRLVTEAFF.

This clone appeared a few times. The CDR3, as DNA: TGTGCCAGCAGCTCCCGTCTGCTCCGGCGCGGAACACCCCAGCATTTT. Amino acids: CASSSRLLRRGTPQHF. This sequence joins TRBV11-3 and TRBJ1-5; D is undetermined. CDR1 and CDR2 from the germline V gene are SGHNT and YENEEA. The CDR3 totals 16 residues. Trimming took 4 bases from V and 10 from J, leaving 23 bases between them.

This clone was seen a single time. This chain uses TRBV27 with TRBJ2-4; 9 bases are shared with TRBD2. CDR3 length: 17 amino acids. Germline V gene data show CDR1 as MNHEY and CDR2 as SMNVEV (reference sequence). V was clipped by 5 bases and J by 0 bases; unmatched bases: 8. CDR3 bases: TGTGCCAGCAGTCCCCCTAGCGGGGCTCTAGCCAAAAACATTCAGTACTTC. Translation gives CASSPPSGALAKNIQYF.

This clone is a singleton in its sample. The rearrangement links TRBV7-9 to TRBJ1-4, with 9 bases fitting TRBD1. Per germline, CDR1 SEHNR and CDR2 FQNEAQ (reference sequence). V gave up 1 base and J gave up 4 bases; unmatched junction bases: 1. The CDR3 loop spans 15 amino acids. CDR3 nucleotide sequence: TGTGCCAGCAGCTTAGGGGACAGGGATAATGAAAAACTGTTTTTT. Encoded protein: CASSLGDRDNEKLFF. Full variable domain (missing parts from reference TRBV7-9 and TRBJ1-4): DTGVSQNPRHKITKRGQNVTFRCDPISEHNRLYWYRQTLGQGPEFLTYFQNEAQLEKSRLLSDRFSAERPKGSFSTLEIQRTEQGDSAMYLCASSLGDRDNEKLFFGSGTQLSVL.

This chain links TRBV11-2 with TRBJ2-5; a weak D match, TRBD2 (5 bases). CDR3 length equals 15 residues. V was pared by 0 bases and J by 4 bases, with 12 bases between. Germline V gene data show CDR1 as SGHAT and CDR2 as FQNNGV. The CDR3: CASSLDPGYGETQYF. CDR3 DNA sequence: TGTGCCAGCAGCTTAGATCCGGGGTACGGAGAGACCCAGTACTTC.

The chain recombines TRBV11-3 with TRBJ2-2, with TRBD2 as a possible D gene (5 bases). The CDR3 loop spans 14 amino acids. Trimming pared 0 bases from V and 5 bases from J, leaving 7 bases between. The germline CDR1 and CDR2 sequences are SGHNT and YENEEA. The CDR3 here is CASSLDPGTGELFF. CDR3 bases: TGTGCCAGCAGCTTAGACCCGGGGACCGGGGAGCTGTTTTTT.

The CDR3 coding sequence is TGTGCCAGCAGATCCCAGGGTTCGGCTAATGAAAAACTGTTTTTT. Translating it yields CASRSQGSANEKLFF. The chain carries TRBV27 and TRBJ1-4; maybe TRBD1 (5 bases). CDR3 length: 15 amino acids. Germline lookup yields CDR1 MNHEY and CDR2 SMNVEV (reference sequence). V was shortened by 6 bases and J by 3 bases, with 14 bases between the two germline ends.

This rearrangement joins TRBV2 to TRBJ1-2; 8 bases align to TRBD1. Trimming at V came to 3 bases and at J to 1 base, leaving 1 base not matched to a gene. Per the germline V gene, CDR1 is SNHLY and CDR2 is FYNNEI. CDR3 size: 14 residues. The CDR3, as DNA: TGTGCCAGCAGTGAGGGACAGGTTAACTATGGCTACACCTTC. Translated: CASSEGQVNYGYTF.

This clone was seen only a few times. CDR3 amino acids: CASKSRDYYNEQFF. In DNA form, the CDR3 reads TGTGCCAGTAAATCCCGGGACTACTACAATGAGCAGTTCTTC. J is TRBJ2-1 and V is TRBV19; 7 bases fit TRBD2. The CDR3 is 14 amino acids. Trimming took 7 bases from V and 3 from J; bases not matched to a gene: 6. CDR1 is LNHDA, CDR2 SQIVND, per germline (reference sequence).

V gene TRBV28 combines with J gene TRBJ2-3; 7 nucleotides agree with TRBD2. With 6 bases clipped from V and 7 bases from J, the junction kept 10 bases outside the gene matches. This CDR3 is built from 14 residues. Germline CDR1 and CDR2: MDHEN and SYDVKM. CDR3 sequence reads: CASSSGLGKNTQYF. CDR3 nucleotides: TGTGCCAGCAGCTCTGGACTAGGTAAAAATACGCAGTATTTT.

V is TRBV7-8 and J is TRBJ1-4; D remains ambiguous. V was shortened by 7 bases and J by 0 bases, with 9 bases between the two germline ends. This CDR3 region has 14 residues. CDR1 is SGHVS and CDR2 is FQNEAQ in the germline V gene. CDR3 in amino acids: CASTLRPTNEKLFF. The CDR3, as DNA: TGTGCCAGCACCCTCAGACCAACTAATGAAAAACTGTTTTTT.

The rearrangement uses TRBV7-2 and TRBJ2-7; D is possibly TRBD1 (6 bases). The CDR3 runs 15 residues. CDR1 and CDR2 from the germline V gene are SGHTA and FQGNSA. The V gene lost 5 bases and the J gene lost 5 bases, with 19 bases spanning the gap. CDR3 sequence: CASSLDRTQIHEQYF. The CDR3 DNA reads TGTGCCAGCAGCCTTGACAGGACACAGATACACGAGCAGTACTTC.

V gene TRBV2 combines with J gene TRBJ1-4; D possibly corresponds to TRBD1 (6 bases). Trimming pared 1 base from V and 8 bases from J, leaving 14 bases between. CDR3 size: 15 residues. Germline CDR1 and CDR2: SNHLY and FYNNEI. CDR3: CASSEGGPGPEKLFF. The DNA of the CDR3 is TGTGCCAGCAGTGAAGGGGGGCCGGGCCCCGAAAAACTGTTTTTT.

The CDR3 DNA reads as TGTGCCAGTAGTATAGGGGGGGGCTTGGAGACCCAGTACTTC. This codes for CASSIGGGLETQYF. The gene calls are TRBV19 and TRBJ2-5; weak D call: TRBD2 (7 bases). Trimming took off 1 base at V and 5 bases at J, with 11 bases between the two ends. CDR3 length equals 14 residues. The V gene's germline CDR1 is LNHDA and CDR2 SQIVND (reference sequence).

The chain couples TRBV27 to TRBJ2-1, with TRBD2 matching over 7 bases. Unmatched junction bases numbered 10, after V lost 1 base and J lost 7 bases. Germline V lookup: CDR1 MNHEY, CDR2 SMNVEV (reference sequence). The CDR3 is made up of 16 amino acids. CDR3 sequence: CASSLWLRGVGNEQFF. In nucleotides, the CDR3 is TGTGCCAGCAGTTTATGGCTTCGGGGGGTGGGAAATGAGCAGTTCTTC.

V is TRBV10-3 and J is TRBJ1-1; the match to TRBD1 covers 12 bases. V was clipped by 11 bases and J by 7 bases; unmatched bases: 11. The CDR3 runs 14 residues. The germline CDR1 and CDR2 sequences are ENHRY and SYGVKD. CDR3 DNA sequence: TGTGCCTCTCGGGGGGGACAGGGGGCTTATGAAGCTTTCTTT. This translates into CASRGGQGAYEAFF.

V and J are TRBV28 and TRBJ2-1, with D hard to call. From germline, CDR1 is MDHEN and CDR2 SYDVKM. V was trimmed by 8 bases and J by 0 bases, leaving 11 bases between them. This CDR3 is 14 amino acids long. CDR3 amino acids: CASRALSSYNEQFF. Here the CDR3 DNA reads TGTGCCAGCCGGGCCCTGAGCTCCTACAATGAGCAGTTCTTC.